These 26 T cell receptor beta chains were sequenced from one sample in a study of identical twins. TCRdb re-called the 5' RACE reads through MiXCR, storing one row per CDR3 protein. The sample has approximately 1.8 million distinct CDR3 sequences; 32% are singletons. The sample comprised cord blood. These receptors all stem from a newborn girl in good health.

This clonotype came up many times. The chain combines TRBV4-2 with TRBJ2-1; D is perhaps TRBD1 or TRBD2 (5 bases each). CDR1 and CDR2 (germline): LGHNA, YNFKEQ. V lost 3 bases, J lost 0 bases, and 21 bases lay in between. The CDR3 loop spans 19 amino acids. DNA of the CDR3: TGTGCCAGCAGCCACAGTACACTTCTGGCTGGGGGCTCCTACAATGAGCAGTTCTTC. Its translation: CASSHSTLLAGGSYNEQFF.

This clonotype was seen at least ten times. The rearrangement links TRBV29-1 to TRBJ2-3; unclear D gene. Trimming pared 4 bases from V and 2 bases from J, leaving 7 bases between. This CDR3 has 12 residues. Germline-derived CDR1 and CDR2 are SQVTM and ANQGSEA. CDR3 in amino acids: CSVGVTTDTQYF. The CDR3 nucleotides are TGCAGCGTTGGGGTTACCACAGATACGCAGTATTTT.

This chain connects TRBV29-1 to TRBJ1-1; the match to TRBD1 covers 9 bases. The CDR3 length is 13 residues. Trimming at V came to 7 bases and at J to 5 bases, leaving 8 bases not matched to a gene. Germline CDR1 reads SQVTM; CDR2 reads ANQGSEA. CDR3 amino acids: CSGTGTGTTEAFF. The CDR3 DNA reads TGCAGCGGAACCGGGACAGGGACGACTGAAGCTTTCTTT.

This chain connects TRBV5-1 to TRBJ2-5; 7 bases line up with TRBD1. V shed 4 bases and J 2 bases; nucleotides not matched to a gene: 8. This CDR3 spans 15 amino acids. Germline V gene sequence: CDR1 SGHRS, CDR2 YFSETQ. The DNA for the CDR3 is TGCGCCAGCAGCCCTCGACAGGGACCTCAAGAGACCCAGTACTTC. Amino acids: CASSPRQGPQETQYF.

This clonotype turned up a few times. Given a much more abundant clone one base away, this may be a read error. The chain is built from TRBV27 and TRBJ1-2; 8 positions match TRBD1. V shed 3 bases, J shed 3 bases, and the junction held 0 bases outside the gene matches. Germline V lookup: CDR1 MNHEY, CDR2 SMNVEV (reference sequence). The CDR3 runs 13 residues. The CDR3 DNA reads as TGTGCCAGCAGTTTCAGGGGGCACTATGGCTACACCTTC. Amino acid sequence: CASSFRGHYGYTF.

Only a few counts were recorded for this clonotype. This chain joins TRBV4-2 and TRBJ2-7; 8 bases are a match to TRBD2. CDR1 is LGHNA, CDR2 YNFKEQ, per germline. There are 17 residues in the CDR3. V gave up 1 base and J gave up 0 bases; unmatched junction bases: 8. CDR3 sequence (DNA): TGTGCCAGCAGCCAAGTGCTAGCGGGCCCACTCTCCTACGAGCAGTACTTC. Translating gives CASSQVLAGPLSYEQYF.

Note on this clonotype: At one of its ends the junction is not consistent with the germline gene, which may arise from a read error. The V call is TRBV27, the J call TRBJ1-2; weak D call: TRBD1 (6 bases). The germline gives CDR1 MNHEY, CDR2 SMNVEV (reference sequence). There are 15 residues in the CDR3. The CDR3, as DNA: TGTGCCAGCAGTTTTCGACAGGCCCCTTCCTATGGCTCCACCTTC. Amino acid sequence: CASSFRQAPSYGSTF.

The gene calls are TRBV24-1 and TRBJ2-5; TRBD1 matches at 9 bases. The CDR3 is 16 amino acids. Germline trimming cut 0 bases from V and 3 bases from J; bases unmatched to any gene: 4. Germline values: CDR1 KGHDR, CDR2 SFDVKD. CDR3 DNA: TGTGCCACCAGTGATTTGCTTAGGACAGGGGAAGAGACCCAGTACTTC. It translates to CATSDLLRTGEETQYF.

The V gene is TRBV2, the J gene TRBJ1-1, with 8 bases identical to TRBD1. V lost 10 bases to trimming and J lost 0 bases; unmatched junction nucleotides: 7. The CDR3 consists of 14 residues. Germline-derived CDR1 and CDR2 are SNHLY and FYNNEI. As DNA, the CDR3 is TGTGCCAACAGCTTGGACAGGGTGAACACTGAAGCTTTCTTT. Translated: CANSLDRVNTEAFF.

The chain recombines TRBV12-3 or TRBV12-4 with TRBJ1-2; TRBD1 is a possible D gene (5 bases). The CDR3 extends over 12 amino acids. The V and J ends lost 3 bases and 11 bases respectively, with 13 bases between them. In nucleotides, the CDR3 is TGTGCCAGCAGTTTCTGGGGCCCCCCTTACACCTTC. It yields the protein CASSFWGPPYTF.

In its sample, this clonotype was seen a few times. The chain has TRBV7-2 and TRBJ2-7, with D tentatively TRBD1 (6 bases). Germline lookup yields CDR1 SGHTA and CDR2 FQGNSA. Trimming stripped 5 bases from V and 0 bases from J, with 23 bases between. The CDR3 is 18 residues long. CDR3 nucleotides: TGTGCCAGCAGCCTATACCCCGGGACACCGTCATCCTCCTACGAGCAGTACTTC. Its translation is CASSLYPGTPSSSYEQYF.

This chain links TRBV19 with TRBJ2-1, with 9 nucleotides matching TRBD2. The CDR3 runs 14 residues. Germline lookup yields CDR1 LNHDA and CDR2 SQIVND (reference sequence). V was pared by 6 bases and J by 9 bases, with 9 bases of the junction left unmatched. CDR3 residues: CASRSSGRRGEQFF. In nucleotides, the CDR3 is TGTGCCAGTAGGTCGAGCGGGAGGAGAGGTGAGCAGTTCTTC.

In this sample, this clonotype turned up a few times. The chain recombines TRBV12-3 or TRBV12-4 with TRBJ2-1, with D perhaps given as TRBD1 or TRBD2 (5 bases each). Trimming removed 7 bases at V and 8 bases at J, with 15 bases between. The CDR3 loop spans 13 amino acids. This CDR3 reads CASTLGVGDEQFF. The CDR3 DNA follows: TGTGCCAGCACCTTGGGGGTAGGGGATGAGCAGTTCTTC.

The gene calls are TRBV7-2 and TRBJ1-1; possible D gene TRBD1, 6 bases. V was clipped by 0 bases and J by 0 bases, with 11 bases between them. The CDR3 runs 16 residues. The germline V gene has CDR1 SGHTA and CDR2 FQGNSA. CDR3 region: CASSLAQGLVNTEAFF. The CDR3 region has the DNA TGTGCCAGCAGCTTAGCTCAGGGGTTAGTGAACACTGAAGCTTTCTTT.

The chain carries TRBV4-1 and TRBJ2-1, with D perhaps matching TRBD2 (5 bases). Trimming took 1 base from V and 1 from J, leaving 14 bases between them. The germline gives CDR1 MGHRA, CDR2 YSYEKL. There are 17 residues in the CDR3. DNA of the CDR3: TGCGCCAGCAGCCAAGGGTGGGGTGGACTTTCCTACAATGAGCAGTTCTTC. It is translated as CASSQGWGGLSYNEQFF.

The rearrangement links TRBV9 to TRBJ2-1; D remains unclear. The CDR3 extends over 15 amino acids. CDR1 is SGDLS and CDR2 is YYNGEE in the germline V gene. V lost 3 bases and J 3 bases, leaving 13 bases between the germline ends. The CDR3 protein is CASSAGPPNYNEQFF. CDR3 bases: TGTGCCAGCAGCGCCGGACCACCCAACTACAATGAGCAGTTCTTC.

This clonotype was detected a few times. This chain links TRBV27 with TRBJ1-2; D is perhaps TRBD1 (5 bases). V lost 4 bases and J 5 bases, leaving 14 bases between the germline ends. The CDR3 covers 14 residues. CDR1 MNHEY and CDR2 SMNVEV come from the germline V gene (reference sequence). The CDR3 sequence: CASSYRRGDYGYTF. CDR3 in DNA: TGTGCCAGCAGTTACAGGCGGGGGGATTATGGCTACACCTTC.

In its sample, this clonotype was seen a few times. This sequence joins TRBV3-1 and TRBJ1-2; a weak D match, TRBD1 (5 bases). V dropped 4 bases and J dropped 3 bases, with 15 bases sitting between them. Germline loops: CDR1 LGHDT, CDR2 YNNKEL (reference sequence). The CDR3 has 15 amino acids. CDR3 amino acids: CASSPPGGDYYGYTF. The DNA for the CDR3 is TGTGCCAGCAGCCCCCCGGGGGGAGACTACTATGGCTACACCTTC. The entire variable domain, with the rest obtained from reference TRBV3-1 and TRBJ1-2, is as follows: DTAVSQTPKYLVTQMGNDKSIKCEQNLGHDTMYWYKQDSKKFLKIMFSYNNKELIINETVPNRFSPKSPDKAHLNLHINSLELGDSAVYFCASSPPGGDYYGYTFGSGTRLTVV.

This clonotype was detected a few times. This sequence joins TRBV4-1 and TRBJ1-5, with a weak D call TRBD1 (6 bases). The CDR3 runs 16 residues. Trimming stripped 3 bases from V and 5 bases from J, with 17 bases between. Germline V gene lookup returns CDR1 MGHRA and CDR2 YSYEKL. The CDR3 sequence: CASSHRWGLRDQPQHF. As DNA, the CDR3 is TGCGCCAGCAGCCACCGATGGGGGCTCCGTGATCAGCCCCAGCATTTT.

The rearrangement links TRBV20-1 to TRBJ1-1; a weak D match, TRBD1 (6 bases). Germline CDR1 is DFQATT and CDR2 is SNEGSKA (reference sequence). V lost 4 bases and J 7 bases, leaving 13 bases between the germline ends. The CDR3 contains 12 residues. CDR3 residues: CSATQDSFEAFF. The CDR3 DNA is TGCAGTGCTACCCAGGACAGTTTTGAAGCTTTCTTT.

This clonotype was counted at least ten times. The CDR3 DNA follows: TGTGCCATCAGTGAGTCGACAGGGTTTTTTTACGAGCAGTACTTC. This encodes CAISESTGFFYEQYF. V is TRBV10-3 and J is TRBJ2-7; 7 nucleotides align to TRBD1. The CDR3 spans 15 residues. J lost 4 bases, V lost 0 bases, and 6 bases had no gene match. From germline, CDR1 is ENHRY and CDR2 SYGVKD.

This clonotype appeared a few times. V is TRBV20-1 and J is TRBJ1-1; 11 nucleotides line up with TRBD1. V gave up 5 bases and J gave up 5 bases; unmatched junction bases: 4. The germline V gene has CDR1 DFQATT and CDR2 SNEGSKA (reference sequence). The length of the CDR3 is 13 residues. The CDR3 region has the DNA TGCAGTGCTCCCTGGGACAGGGGGACTGAAGCTTTCTTT. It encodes CSAPWDRGTEAFF.

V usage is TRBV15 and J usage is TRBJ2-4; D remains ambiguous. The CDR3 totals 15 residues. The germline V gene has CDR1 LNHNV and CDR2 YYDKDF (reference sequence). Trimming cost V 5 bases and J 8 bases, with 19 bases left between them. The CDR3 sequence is CATSASPGPADIQYF. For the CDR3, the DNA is TGTGCCACCAGCGCGAGCCCCGGGCCTGCGGACATTCAGTACTTC.

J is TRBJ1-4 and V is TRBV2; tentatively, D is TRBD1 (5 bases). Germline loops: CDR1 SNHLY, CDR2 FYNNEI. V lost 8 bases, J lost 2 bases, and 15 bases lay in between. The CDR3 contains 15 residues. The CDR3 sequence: CASGTTGPTNEKLFF. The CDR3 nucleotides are TGTGCCAGCGGGACCACAGGTCCCACTAATGAAAAACTGTTTTTT.

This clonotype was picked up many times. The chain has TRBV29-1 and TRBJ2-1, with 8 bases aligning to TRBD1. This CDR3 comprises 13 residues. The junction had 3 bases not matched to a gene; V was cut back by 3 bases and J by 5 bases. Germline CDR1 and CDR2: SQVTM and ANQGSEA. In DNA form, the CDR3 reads TGCAGCGTTGATGGGACAGGAAACAATGAGCAGTTCTTC. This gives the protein CSVDGTGNNEQFF.

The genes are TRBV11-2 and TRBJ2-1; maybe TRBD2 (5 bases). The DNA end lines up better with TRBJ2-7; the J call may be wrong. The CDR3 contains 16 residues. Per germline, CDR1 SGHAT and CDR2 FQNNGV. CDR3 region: CASSLRRRSSYNEQYF. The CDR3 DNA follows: TGTGCCAGCAGCCTAAGGCGGAGGAGCTCCTACAATGAGCAGTACTTC.